Described below is a single T cell receptor (beta chain) sequence and its context. The CDR3 is 14 residues long. CDR1 and CDR2 from the germline V gene are SGHVS and FQNEAQ. The V end was cut by 2 bases, the J end by 2 bases, with 9 bases between. The data were taken from a study of blood T cells in healthy people across ages. It was with a sample-barcoded 5' primer and a J-beta primer mix that a second PCR of roughly 6 to 12 cycles was run. TCRdb re-analysed the 5' RACE reads in MiXCR, keeping a single row per CDR3 protein. The top ten clones hold around 12% of a sample with about a million distinct CDR3 sequences, 35% to 45% of them seen once.

The sample comprised blood. This receptor was taken from a man younger than 35 in good health. This rearrangement joins TRBV7-8 to TRBJ1-2; D not resolved. Here the CDR3 DNA reads TGTGCCAGCAGCTTATATCGCTCGAACTATGGCTACACCTTC. It translates to CASSLYRSNYGYTF. Full variable domain (remainder filled in from reference TRBV7-8 and TRBJ1-2): GAGVSQSPRYKVAKRGQDVALRCDPISGHVSLFWYQQALGQGPEFLTYFQNEAQLDKSGLPSDRFFAERPEGSVSTLKIQRTQQEDSAVYLCASSLYRSNYGYTFGSGTRLTVV.